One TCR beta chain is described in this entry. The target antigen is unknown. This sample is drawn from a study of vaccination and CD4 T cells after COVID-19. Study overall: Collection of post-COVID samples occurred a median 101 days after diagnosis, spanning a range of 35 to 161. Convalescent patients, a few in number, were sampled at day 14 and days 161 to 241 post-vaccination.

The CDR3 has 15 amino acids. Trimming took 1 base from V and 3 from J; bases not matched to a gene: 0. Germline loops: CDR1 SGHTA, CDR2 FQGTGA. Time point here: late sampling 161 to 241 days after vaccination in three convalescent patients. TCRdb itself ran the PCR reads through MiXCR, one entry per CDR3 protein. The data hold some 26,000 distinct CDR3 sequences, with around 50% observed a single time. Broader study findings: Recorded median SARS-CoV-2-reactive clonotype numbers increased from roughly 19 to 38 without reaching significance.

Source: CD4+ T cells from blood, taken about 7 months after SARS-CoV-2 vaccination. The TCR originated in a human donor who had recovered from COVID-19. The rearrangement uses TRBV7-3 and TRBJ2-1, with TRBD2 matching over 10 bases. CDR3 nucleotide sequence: TGTGCCAGCAGCTTAAGACTAGCGGGCTACAATGAGCAGTTCTTC. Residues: CASSLRLAGYNEQFF.